One and the same sample provided the 4 T cell receptor beta chains below, sequenced in a study of CD8+ T cells in alopecia areata. As the sequencing template, cDNA was produced by extracting RNA and reverse transcribing it. The method was immunoSEQ multiplex PCR; TCRdb's version includes in-frame clones alone and lacks a portion of them. The repertoire includes some 80,000 clones, around 61% of them detected once, and roughly a quarter sits in the top ten. Documented treatment: oral pan-JAK inhibitor, 5-10 mg twice daily. This material consisted of CD8+ T cells sorted from blood, taken at week 24, from a patient treated with tofacitinib. Receptors were obtained from a human donor with alopecia areata.

The rearrangement links TRBV27 to TRBJ2-1; D gene unclear. CDR3 length: 12 amino acids. Germline CDR1 MNHEY, CDR2 SMNVEV (reference sequence). V was pared by 8 bases and J by 6 bases, with 11 bases between. The chain's CDR3 is CASGKISNEQFF. The DNA for the CDR3 is TGTGCCAGCGGCAAGATCAGCAATGAGCAGTTCTTC.

This chain links TRBV27 with TRBJ2-5, with TRBD2 identical over 10 bases. V lost 3 bases and J lost 1; bases outside the gene matches: 11. The CDR3 length is 18 residues. The germline V gene has CDR1 MNHEY and CDR2 SMNVEV (reference sequence). The CDR3 region is CASSFLASGRGAQETQYF. CDR3 nucleotide sequence: TGTGCCAGCAGTTTTCTGGCTAGCGGGAGAGGGGCCCAAGAGACCCAGTACTTC.

V usage is TRBV27 and J usage is TRBJ2-1; TRBD2 matches 13 bases. V lost 5 bases and J lost 5; bases outside the gene matches: 6. The CDR3 is 16 residues long. Germline lookup yields CDR1 MNHEY and CDR2 SMNVEV (reference sequence). CDR3 residues: CASSGIGTSGNNEQFF. The CDR3 nucleotides are TGTGCCAGCAGTGGGATCGGGACTAGCGGGAACAATGAGCAGTTCTTC.

The table lists this clone with a count of one. The V and J genes are TRBV4-3 and TRBJ2-3; TRBD2 is a possible D gene (5 bases). The CDR3 is 13 amino acids. V was trimmed by 4 bases and J by 8 bases, leaving 13 bases between them. Germline V lookup: CDR1 LGHNA, CDR2 YSLEER. In DNA, the CDR3 is TGCGCCAGCAGCCCGACGCGGGTAGCTACGCAGTATTTT. Its protein is CASSPTRVATQYF.